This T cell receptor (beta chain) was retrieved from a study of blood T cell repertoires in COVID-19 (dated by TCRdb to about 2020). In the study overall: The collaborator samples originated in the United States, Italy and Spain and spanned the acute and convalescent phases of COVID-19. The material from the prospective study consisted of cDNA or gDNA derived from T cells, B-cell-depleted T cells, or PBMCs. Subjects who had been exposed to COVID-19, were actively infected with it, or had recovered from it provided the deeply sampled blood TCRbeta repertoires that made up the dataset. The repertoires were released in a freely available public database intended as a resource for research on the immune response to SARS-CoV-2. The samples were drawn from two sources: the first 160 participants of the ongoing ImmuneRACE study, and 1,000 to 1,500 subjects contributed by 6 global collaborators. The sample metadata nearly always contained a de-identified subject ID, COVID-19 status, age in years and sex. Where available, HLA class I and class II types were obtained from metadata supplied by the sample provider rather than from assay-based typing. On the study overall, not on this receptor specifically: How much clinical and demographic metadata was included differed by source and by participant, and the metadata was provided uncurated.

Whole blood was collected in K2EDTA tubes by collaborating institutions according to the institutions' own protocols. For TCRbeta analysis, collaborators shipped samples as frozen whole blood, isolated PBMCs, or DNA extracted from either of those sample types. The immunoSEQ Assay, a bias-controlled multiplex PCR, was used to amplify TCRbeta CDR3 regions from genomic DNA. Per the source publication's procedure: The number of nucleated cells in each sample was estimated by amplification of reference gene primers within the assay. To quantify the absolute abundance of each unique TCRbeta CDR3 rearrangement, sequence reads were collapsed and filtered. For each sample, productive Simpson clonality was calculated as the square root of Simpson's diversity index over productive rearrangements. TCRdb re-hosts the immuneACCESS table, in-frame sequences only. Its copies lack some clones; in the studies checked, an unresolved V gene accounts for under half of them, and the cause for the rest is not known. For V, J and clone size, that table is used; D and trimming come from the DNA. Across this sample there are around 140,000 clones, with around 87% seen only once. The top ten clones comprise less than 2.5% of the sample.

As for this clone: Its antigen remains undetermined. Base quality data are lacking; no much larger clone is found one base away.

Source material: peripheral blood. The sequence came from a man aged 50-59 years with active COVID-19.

The bases read TGTGCCAGCAGCCAATCAGGACAGGAACGCACAGATACGCAGTATTTT. It translates as CASSQSGQERTDTQYF. The receptor chain draws on TRBV7-9 and TRBJ2-3, with 7 middle bases fitting TRBD1. From the cysteine through the phenylalanine, the CDR3 covers 16 amino acids. Here the CDR3 DNA is all that survives: 48 bases in frame from base 1. The germline V gene (reference sequence) sets CDR1 to SEHNR and CDR2 to FQNEAQ. Trimming removed 5 bases from V and 1 base from J; the gene matches leave 9 bases unexplained.